This T cell receptor (beta chain) was sequenced during a study of blood T cell repertoires in COVID-19. Study at large: Acute-phase and convalescent COVID-19 samples originated in the United States, Italy and Spain. The cDNA or gDNA used as material had been derived from T cells, B-cell-depleted T cells, or PBMCs.

Patients from Seattle were sampled longitudinally, starting during active infection. Per the authors' pipeline: Counts of nucleated cells, estimated from reference gene primer amplification, were obtained. Only in-frame clones appear in the TCRdb table, and some are missing; sequencing was by immunoSEQ multiplex PCR. From that table come the V and J calls and clone size; the DNA was used to work out D and trimming. The sample lists 310,000 or so clones; around 90% were seen once. CDR3 size: 13 residues. The V end was cut by 6 bases, the J end by 4 bases, with 16 bases between. CDR1 is SQVTM and CDR2 is ANQGSEA in the germline V gene.

The sequence was obtained from a man aged 25-45 years with COVID-19, enrolled during active disease. The sequenced sample was peripheral blood. This chain joins TRBV29-1 and TRBJ2-7; D may be TRBD1 (6 bases). The CDR3 DNA reads TGCAGCGTCCAGGGGCGGATGAGATACGAGCAGTACTTC. Its protein product is CSVQGRMRYEQYF.